This is a list of T cell receptor beta chains from one sample in a study of graft-versus-host responses after intestinal transplantation. Here immunoSEQ multiplex PCR was the method, and the copy in TCRdb shows in-frame clones only, minus some. The sample carries 60,000 to 65,000 clones, 89% recorded once. The starting material was ileum tissue, obtained 350 to 400 days after transplant. These receptors originate from a human patient who received an intestinal transplant, so some T cells may come from the graft donor. Both conserved end residues are part of each CDR3. The D gene is left open where the match is weak. Rows may omit the clone size; those that give it use once, few, many or a size class.

j_call v_call clone_size d_call cdr3_aa cdr3_nt
TRBJ1-4 TRBV28 . . CASRPTNPGGEKLFF TGTGCCAGCAGGCCCACGAACCCCGGGGGAGAAAAACTGTTTTTT
TRBJ1-1 TRBV29-1 . TRBD1 CSVDRGLMNTEAFF TGCAGCGTTGACAGGGGGCTAATGAACACTGAAGCTTTCTTT
TRBJ1-2 TRBV25-1 . . CASSVQSNYGYTF TGTGCCAGCAGTGTCCAGAGTAACTATGGCTACACCTTC
TRBJ1-2 TRBV14 . . CASSQVRNYGYTF TGTGCCAGCAGCCAAGTTAGGAACTATGGCTACACCTTC
TRBJ2-7 TRBV27 . . CASSLKRPLGGGEQYF TGTGCCAGCAGTTTGAAACGGCCCCTAGGCGGAGGCGAGCAGTACTTC
TRBJ2-3 TRBV5-5 . TRBD1 CASSLTGGADTQYF TGTGCCAGCAGCCTGACAGGGGGCGCAGATACGCAGTATTTT
TRBJ1-3 TRBV6-6 . . CASSPQALSGNTIYF TGTGCCAGCAGCCCCCAGGCTCTCTCTGGAAACACCATATATTTT
TRBJ1-4 TRBV4-2 . . CASSQEQSLGEKLFF TGTGCCAGCAGCCAAGAACAAAGCTTAGGCGAAAAACTGTTTTTT
TRBJ1-2 TRBV29-1 . TRBD1 CSARQGATVNYGYTF TGCAGCGCTCGACAGGGGGCGACGGTTAACTATGGCTACACCTTC
TRBJ1-2 TRBV19 . . CASSMADTYGYTF TGTGCCAGTAGTATGGCGGACACTTATGGCTACACCTTC
TRBJ2-4 TRBV30 . . CAWSSRAALAKNIQYF TGTGCCTGGAGTAGCCGGGCGGCTCTAGCCAAAAACATTCAGTACTTC
TRBJ2-1 TRBV7-9 . TRBD2 CASSLVQLAGGDDNEQFF TGTGCCAGCAGCTTGGTCCAGCTAGCGGGGGGCGACGACAATGAGCAGTTCTTC
TRBJ1-4 TRBV11-2 . . CASSFSEKLFF TGTGCCAGCAGCTTTTCGGAAAAACTGTTTTTT
TRBJ1-1 TRBV4-1 . . CASSLPWGRQNTEAFF TGCGCCAGCAGCCTCCCCTGGGGACGGCAGAACACTGAAGCTTTCTTT
TRBJ2-1 TRBV11-2 . TRBD2 CASSSGGGSYNEQFF TGTGCCAGCAGCTCAGGCGGGGGGTCCTACAATGAGCAGTTCTTC
TRBJ2-2 TRBV5-3 . . CARSLQGRSTGELFF TGTGCCAGAAGCTTGCAGGGTAGAAGCACCGGGGAGCTGTTTTTT
TRBJ1-1 TRBV11-2 once . CASSLGTEAFF TGTGCCAGCAGCTTAGGGACAGAAGCTTTCTTT
TRBJ2-3 TRBV5-4 . . CASRYMGTSRTDTQYF TGTGCCAGCAGATATATGGGGACTTCCCGCACAGATACGCAGTATTTT
TRBJ2-7 TRBV28 . TRBD2 CASSSLTSGSYEQYF TGTGCCAGCAGTTCCCTAACTAGCGGCTCCTACGAGCAGTACTTC
TRBJ2-7 TRBV4-1 . TRBD1 CASSARGRIREQYF TGCGCCAGCAGCGCCAGGGGGCGCATAAGAGAGCAGTACTTC
TRBJ2-7 TRBV5-6 . . CASSLPGHSYEQYF TGTGCCAGCAGCTTGCCGGGCCACTCCTACGAGCAGTACTTC
TRBJ1-2 TRBV19 . TRBD1 CASSLQGASNYGYTF TGTGCCAGTAGCCTACAGGGGGCGTCGAACTATGGCTACACCTTC
TRBJ2-5 TRBV10-1 . . CASSDRGRQTQYF TGCGCCAGCAGTGACAGAGGGAGGCAGACCCAGTACTTC
TRBJ2-7 TRBV4-1 . . CASSQGGLNEQYF TGCGCCAGCAGCCAAGGAGGACTTAACGAGCAGTACTTC
TRBJ1-2 TRBV5-1 . TRBD1 CASSFSAGTGGLYGYTF TGCGCCAGCAGCTTTTCCGCCGGGACAGGGGGCCTGTATGGCTATACCTTC
TRBJ2-1 TRBV5-1 . TRBD2 CASSWPTSGGTDASSYNEQFF TGCGCCAGCAGCTGGCCGACTAGCGGGGGGACCGACGCAAGCTCCTACAATGAGCAGTTCTTC
TRBJ2-1 TRBV14 . TRBD2 CASSQDPSGYNEQFF TGTGCCAGCAGCCAAGATCCTAGCGGGTACAATGAGCAGTTCTTC
TRBJ2-1 TRBV6-1 . . CASSEVETPGEFF TGTGCCAGCAGTGAAGTGGAAACACCTGGGGAGTTCTTC
TRBJ1-2 TRBV7-9 . . CASSLSSPGVYGYTF TGTGCCAGCAGCTTAAGCAGCCCAGGCGTCTATGGCTACACCTTC
TRBJ2-3 TRBV5-1 . TRBD2 CASSLGIRGGRNPTDTQYF TGCGCCAGCAGCTTGGGTATACGGGGGGGCCGCAATCCCACAGATACGCAGTATTTT
TRBJ2-1 TRBV29-1 . . CSVEDRRGYNEQFF TGCAGCGTTGAAGATCGACGGGGATACAATGAGCAGTTCTTC
TRBJ1-3 TRBV27 . . CASSAGWGGNTIYF TGTGCCAGCAGCGCAGGGTGGGGTGGAAACACCATATATTTT
TRBJ1-5 TRBV5-1 . . CAPREPQHF TGCGCACCAAGGGAGCCCCAGCATTTT
TRBJ2-1 TRBV7-6 . . CASSPHRGLVEQFF TGTGCCAGCAGCCCTCATAGGGGGTTAGTTGAGCAGTTCTTC
TRBJ2-5 TRBV29-1 . . CSVEFQSETQYF TGCAGCGTTGAATTCCAGTCTGAGACCCAGTACTTC
TRBJ1-1 TRBV7-9 . . CASSPPGGTEAFF TGTGCCAGCAGCCCGCCGGGAGGAACTGAAGCTTTCTTT
TRBJ2-1 TRBV7-9 . . CASSLGANEQFF TGTGCCAGCAGCTTAGGAGCCAATGAGCAGTTCTTC
TRBJ2-2 TRBV10-3 . . CAISELGSTGELFF TGTGCCATCAGTGAACTAGGGAGCACCGGGGAGCTGTTTTTT
TRBJ1-1 TRBV7-9 . . CASSLSQGMNTEAFF TGTGCCAGCAGCTTGTCCCAGGGCATGAACACTGAAGCTTTCTTT
TRBJ2-7 TRBV6-5 . . CASSYSRGYEQYF TGTGCCAGCAGTTACTCCAGGGGCTACGAGCAGTACTTC